The rows below give T cell receptor beta chains drawn from one sample of a study of OX40 agonist ivuxolimab in advanced cancers. Produced via immunoSEQ multiplex PCR; TCRdb's table is partial and in-frame only. The sample holds roughly 66,000 clones, roughly 80% seen once. Sequenced here: CD4+ or CD8+ T cells sorted from blood, sampled in a trial of the OX40 agonist ivuxolimab. Receptors originate from an adult with an advanced solid tumor such as melanoma, head and neck, liver or kidney cancer. Each CDR3 is given with its conserved first and last residue. D genes are given only for firm matches. Expanded clones are given a class, and other clones once, few, many or no size at all.

NA NA TRBJ1-1 TRBV7-8 16 TGTGCCAGCAGCTTAGCCAGAGGACAGTCGAACACTGAAGCTTTCTTT CASSLARGQSNTEAFF
NA NA TRBJ1-5 TRBV12-5 13 TGTGCTAGTGGTTTGGAATGGGCTCAGCCCCAGCATTTT CASGLEWAQPQHF
NA NA TRBJ2-1 TRBV5-4 15 TGTGCCAGCAGCCAAGACGCTTCAGGGTACAATGAGCAGTTCTTC CASSQDASGYNEQFF
TRBD2 NA TRBJ2-3 TRBV18 17 TGTGCCAGCTCACCAACGACTAGCGGGGGGAGCACAGATACGCAGTATTTT CASSPTTSGGSTDTQYF
NA NA TRBJ2-1 TRBV30 12 TGTGCCTGGAGCAAGGACCGGGATGAGCAGTTCTTC CAWSKDRDEQFF
TRBD1 NA TRBJ1-4 TRBV5-4 14 TGTGCCAGCAGCGCGGCAGGGGGTAGGGAAAAACTGTTTTTT CASSAAGGREKLFF
NA NA TRBJ1-4 TRBV4-2 14 TGTGCCAGCAGCTCCTTCCTAGTAGCTGAAAAACTGTTTTTT CASSSFLVAEKLFF
TRBD1 NA TRBJ2-3 TRBV11-3 19 TGTGCCAGCAGCCCGTGGACAGGGGGCAGCCTTGGAAGCACAGATACGCAGTATTTT CASSPWTGGSLGSTDTQYF
NA NA TRBJ1-1 TRBV2 13 TGTGCCAGCAGTGACCACGGGAACACTGAAGCTTTCTTT CASSDHGNTEAFF
TRBD1 NA TRBJ2-5 TRBV29-1 13 TGCAGCGGCGGCCGGGACAGAGTCGGGACCCAGTACTTC CSGGRDRVGTQYF
NA NA TRBJ2-2 TRBV30 13 TGTGCCTGGACCGGGAGAGGGGGCGGGGAGCTGTTTTTT CAWTGRGGGELFF
NA NA TRBJ2-7 TRBV13 13 TGTGCCAGCAGCTTAGTCAGATCCTACGAGCAGTACTTC CASSLVRSYEQYF
NA NA TRBJ1-2 TRBV6-6 13 TGTGCCAGCAGGGGCTCGTCCACCTATGGCTACACCTTC CASRGSSTYGYTF
NA NA TRBJ2-3 TRBV5-1 12 TGCGCCAGCAGCGCAGAAGTAGATACGCAGTATTTT CASSAEVDTQYF
NA NA TRBJ2-5 TRBV7-9 13 TGTGCCAGCAGCTTCTTCCCTCAAGAGACCCAGTACTTC CASSFFPQETQYF
NA NA TRBJ2-2 TRBV29-1 15 TGCAGCGTTGAAAGTCCTCACTCGAACACCGGGGAGCTGTTTTTT CSVESPHSNTGELFF
NA NA TRBJ2-5 TRBV5-1 13 TGCGCCAGCAGCTTACAGGGACGAGAGACCCAGTACTTC CASSLQGRETQYF
NA NA TRBJ1-2 TRBV10-3 18 TGTGCCATCAGTGAGTACGACGGCTCGGGCGTGCCGAACTATGGCTACACCTTC CAISEYDGSGVPNYGYTF
TRBD1 few TRBJ1-1 TRBV2 12 TGTGCCAGCAGTCTTCAGGACAGGGAAGCTTTCTTT CASSLQDREAFF
TRBD1 few TRBJ2-7 TRBV28 15 TGTGCCAGCAGTTTCCCGGACAGGGGGATCTACGAGCAGTACTTC CASSFPDRGIYEQYF
TRBD1 NA TRBJ1-5 TRBV19 15 TGTGCCAGTACGAAAAGGACAGGGAGCAATCAGCCCCAGCATTTT CASTKRTGSNQPQHF
NA NA TRBJ1-2 TRBV11-2 13 TGTGCCAGCAGCTTCCGAGCGGGGTATGGCTACACCTTC CASSFRAGYGYTF
NA NA TRBJ2-7 TRBV2 12 TGTGCCAGCAGTGACAGGGGCTACGAGCAGTACTTC CASSDRGYEQYF
NA NA TRBJ1-3 TRBV5-6 13 TGTGCCAGCAGCTTGGCCTCGGGAAACACCATATATTTT CASSLASGNTIYF
NA NA TRBJ1-5 TRBV23-1 13 TGCGCCAGCAGCACCGAGTCCCAGTGGGCCCAGCATTTT CASSTESQWAQHF
NA NA TRBJ2-2 TRBV7-9 15 TGTGCCAGCAGCTTAGTGTCCCCTAGGGGCGGGGAGCTGTTTTTT CASSLVSPRGGELFF
NA NA TRBJ1-1 TRBV6-5 12 TGTGCCAGCAGTGCCCTTCAGGGTGGGGCTTTCTTT CASSALQGGAFF
TRBD2 few TRBJ2-3 TRBV7-7 16 TGTGCCAGCAGCCCAGGACTAGCGGGACTCACAGATACGCAGTATTTT CASSPGLAGLTDTQYF
NA NA TRBJ1-1 TRBV6-5 12 TGTGCCAGCAGTTGGGCGAACACTGAAGCTTTCTTT CASSWANTEAFF
NA NA TRBJ1-5 TRBV21-1 15 TGTGCCAGCACCGTTAGACAGGGGGCAGGGCAGCCCCAGCATTTT CASTVRQGAGQPQHF
NA NA TRBJ1-1 TRBV28 13 TGTGCCAGCAGATCTAGGGCGCACACTGAAGCTTTCTTT CASRSRAHTEAFF
NA NA TRBJ2-5 TRBV6-1 12 TGTGCCAGCAGTGAACCCTGGGAGACCCAGTACTTC CASSEPWETQYF
NA NA TRBJ1-5 TRBV19 14 TGTGCCAGTAGTAATCTAGGAGGGGCGCAGCCCCAGCATTTT CASSNLGGAQPQHF
NA NA TRBJ1-1 TRBV29-1 15 TGCAGCGTTGAGCTTTTGGGTCGGGAAGGCACTGAAGCTTTCTTT CSVELLGREGTEAFF
TRBD1 NA TRBJ2-7 TRBV7-3 14 TGTGCCAGCAGCCCCACGGGACAGTCCTACGAGCAGTACTTC CASSPTGQSYEQYF
TRBD2 few TRBJ2-7 TRBV5-1 13 TGCGCCAGCAGCTTTTTAGCGGGAGACGAGCAGTACTTC CASSFLAGDEQYF
NA few TRBJ2-1 TRBV18 15 TGTGCCAGCTCACCCGGCCTGGCGGGTGACAATGAGCAGTTCTTC CASSPGLAGDNEQFF
NA NA TRBJ2-5 TRBV7-9 13 TGTGCCACTCAAAGGGGGTCGCAAGAGACCCAGTACTTC CATQRGSQETQYF
TRBD2 NA TRBJ2-2 TRBV5-1 16 TGCGCCAGCAGCTTCAGCGGCGGGAGGAACACCGGGGAGCTGTTTTTT CASSFSGGRNTGELFF
NA NA TRBJ1-2 TRBV21-1 12 TGTGCCAGCCCCGGGCTTAACTATGGCTACACCTTC CASPGLNYGYTF
TRBD2 NA TRBJ2-1 TRBV27 15 TGTGCCAGCAGCCTCAGACTAGCGGGACCGAATGAGCAGTTCTTC CASSLRLAGPNEQFF
NA NA TRBJ2-5 TRBV6-6 13 TGTGCCAGCAGTCCCTGGGGGGAAGAGACCCAGTACTTC CASSPWGEETQYF
TRBD2 NA TRBJ2-1 TRBV7-9 17 TGTGCCAGCAGCTCGGGACTAGCGGGAGTGGTTTACAATGAGCAGTTCTTC CASSSGLAGVVYNEQFF